This T cell receptor (beta chain) came from a study of identical twins. Study-level points and caveats: Partly confounded zero-insertion analyses could result from invariant MAIT and iNKT cells.

TCRdb reprocessed the 5' RACE reads via MiXCR and lists one record per CDR3 protein. The sample carries under 450,000 distinct CDR3 sequences, about a fifth recorded once. Trimming at V came to 5 bases and at J to 6 bases, leaving 15 bases not matched to a gene. The CDR3 is made up of 15 amino acids. The germline V gene encodes CDR1 DFQATT and CDR2 SNEGSKA (reference sequence). Healthy Caucasian donors formed the entire cohort. Remarks on this clonotype: What it recognizes is unknown.

This TCR was sampled from a man over 45 in good health. This chain uses TRBV20-1 with TRBJ1-2; 7 nucleotides line up with TRBD1. Source material: naive T cells sorted from blood. CDR3 coding DNA: TGCAGTGCTCCGATAAGGACAGGAACGCTGGATGGCTACACCTTC. This gives the protein CSAPIRTGTLDGYTF.